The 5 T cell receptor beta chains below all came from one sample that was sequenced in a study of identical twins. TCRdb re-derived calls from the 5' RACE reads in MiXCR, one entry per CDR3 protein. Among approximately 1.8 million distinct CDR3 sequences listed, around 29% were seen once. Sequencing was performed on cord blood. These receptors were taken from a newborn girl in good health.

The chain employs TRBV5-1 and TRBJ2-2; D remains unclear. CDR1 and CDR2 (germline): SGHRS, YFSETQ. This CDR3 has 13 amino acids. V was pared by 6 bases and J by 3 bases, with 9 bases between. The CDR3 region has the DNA TGCGCCAGCACCGCTGCGGACACCGGGGAGCTGTTTTTT. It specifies CASTAADTGELFF.

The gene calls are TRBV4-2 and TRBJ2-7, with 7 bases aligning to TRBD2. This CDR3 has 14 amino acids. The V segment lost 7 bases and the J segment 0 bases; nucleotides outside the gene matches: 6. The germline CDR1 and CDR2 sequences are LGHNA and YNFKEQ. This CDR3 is CASTWEGSSYEQYF. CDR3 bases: TGTGCCAGCACGTGGGAGGGCAGCTCCTACGAGCAGTACTTC.

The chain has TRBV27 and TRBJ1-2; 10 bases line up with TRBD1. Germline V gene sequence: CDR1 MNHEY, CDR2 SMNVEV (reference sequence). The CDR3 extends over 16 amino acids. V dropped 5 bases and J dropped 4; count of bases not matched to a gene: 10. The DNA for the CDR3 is TGTGCCAGCAGTCCCGAACCGGGACAGGGGATCTATGGCTACACCTTC. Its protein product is CASSPEPGQGIYGYTF.

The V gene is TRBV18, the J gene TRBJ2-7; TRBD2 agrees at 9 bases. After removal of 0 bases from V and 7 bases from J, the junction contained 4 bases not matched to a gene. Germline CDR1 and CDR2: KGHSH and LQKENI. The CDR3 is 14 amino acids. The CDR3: CASSPPSGSNEQYF. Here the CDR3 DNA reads TGTGCCAGCTCACCACCTAGCGGGAGCAATGAGCAGTACTTC.

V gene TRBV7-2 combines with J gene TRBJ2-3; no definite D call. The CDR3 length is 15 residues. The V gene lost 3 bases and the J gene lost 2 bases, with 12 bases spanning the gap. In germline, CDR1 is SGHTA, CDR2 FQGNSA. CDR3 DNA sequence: TGTGCCAGCAGCTTGGAACTTCTTATCACAGATACGCAGTATTTT. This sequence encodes CASSLELLITDTQYF.